A single sample gave rise to the 8 T cell receptor beta chains below, sequenced in a study of blood T cell repertoires in COVID-19. Sequencing was performed with immunoSEQ multiplex PCR; in TCRdb, only in-frame clones are kept and a portion is missing. This table has approximately 97,000 clones, more than 65% appearing once. What was sequenced was peripheral blood. Receptor source: a man between 60 and 75 years old with acute or convalescent COVID-19.

CDR3 loop: CASSLGSGSPYNEQFF. CDR3 nucleotide sequence: TGTGCCAGCAGCTTAGGGAGCGGGAGTCCCTACAATGAGCAGTTCTTC. V is TRBV7-3 and J is TRBJ2-1, with 8 nucleotides matching TRBD2. Trimming removed 2 bases from V and 2 bases from J; junction bases left unmatched: 5. The CDR3 has 16 amino acids. Germline values: CDR1 SGHTA, CDR2 FQGTGA.

This chain connects TRBV7-2 to TRBJ2-3; D may be TRBD2 (5 bases). The germline V gene encodes CDR1 SGHTA and CDR2 FQGNSA. The CDR3 is 14 residues long. V was clipped by 5 bases and J by 4 bases, with 13 bases between them. The CDR3 coding sequence is TGTGCCAGCAGCCCCGGGCGGGCATCAGATACGCAGTATTTT. Its translation: CASSPGRASDTQYF.

This clone was recorded a few times. The chain recombines TRBV19 with TRBJ1-5; no clear D gene. The length of the CDR3 is 16 residues. V was shortened by 5 bases and J by 2 bases, with 16 bases between the two germline ends. The germline gives CDR1 LNHDA, CDR2 SQIVND (reference sequence). This CDR3 reads CASSHRGGIGNQPQHF. CDR3 in DNA: TGTGCCAGTAGTCACCGTGGCGGGATAGGCAATCAGCCCCAGCATTTT.

The CDR3 protein is CASSYQRRSSYEQYF. CDR3 sequence (DNA): TGTGCCAGCAGTTACCAGCGGAGGAGCTCCTACGAGCAGTACTTC. The V and J genes are TRBV6-5 and TRBJ2-7, with D tentatively TRBD2 (5 bases). The CDR3 extends over 15 amino acids. Trimming cost V 2 bases and J 0 bases, with 11 bases left between them. Germline values: CDR1 MNHEY, CDR2 SVGAGI.

The chain couples TRBV7-8 to TRBJ2-7, with 11 bases aligning to TRBD2. This CDR3 has 15 amino acids. Trimming cost V 3 bases and J 3 bases; bases outside gene matches: 4. CDR1 SGHVS and CDR2 FQNEAQ come from the germline V gene. The CDR3 sequence: CASSFWTSGFYEQYF. The CDR3 DNA reads TGTGCCAGCAGCTTCTGGACTAGCGGGTTCTACGAGCAGTACTTC.

V and J are TRBV29-1 and TRBJ2-5; the match to TRBD1 covers 11 bases. Trimming took 7 bases from V and 2 from J; bases not matched to a gene: 3. CDR3 size: 13 residues. Germline loops: CDR1 SQVTM, CDR2 ANQGSEA. The CDR3 nucleotides read TGCAGCGCCAGGGACAGGGGGCAAGAGACCCAGTACTTC. Protein sequence: CSARDRGQETQYF.

V and J are TRBV19 and TRBJ2-5, with 10 bases fitting TRBD2. Germline lookup yields CDR1 LNHDA and CDR2 SQIVND (reference sequence). With V trimmed by 5 bases and J by 5 bases, 8 bases remained unmatched. CDR3 length: 15 amino acids. CDR3 sequence (DNA): TGTGCCAGTAGTCACTCTAGCGGGAGCTACGAGACCCAGTACTTC. Its translation is CASSHSSGSYETQYF. The complete variable domain, with remaining parts taken from reference TRBV19 and TRBJ2-5, reads DGGITQSPKYLFRKEGQNVTLSCEQNLNHDAMYWYRQDPGQGLRLIYYSQIVNDFQKGDIAEGYSVSREKKESFPLTVTSAQKNPTAFYLCASSHSSGSYETQYFGPGTRLLVL.

This clone has ten or more counts. The chain uses TRBV24-1 and TRBJ2-1, with 8 nucleotides matching TRBD1. The CDR3 sequence is 14 residues long. The germline V gene has CDR1 KGHDR and CDR2 SFDVKD. V was pared by 2 bases and J by 8 bases, with 4 bases of the junction left unmatched. The DNA of the CDR3 is TGTGCCACCAGTGATTGGACAGGGTCTCATGAGCAGTTCTTC. Its translation is CATSDWTGSHEQFF.